This passage covers 4 T cell receptor beta chains from one sample sequenced in a study of blood T cell repertoires in COVID-19. Sequenced by immunoSEQ multiplex PCR; TCRdb stores in-frame clones only, minus some. The data hold about 250,000 clones, with 65% to 90% observed a single time. The sequencing sample was made of PBMCs or T cells enriched from blood (not recorded which). These receptors originate from a woman in her 50s with acute COVID-19.

This clone has a handful of counts. The chain combines TRBV6-6 with TRBJ2-2; D is possibly TRBD1 (6 bases). The ends were cut back, 5 bases at V and 1 base at J, with 11 bases in the middle. The CDR3 covers 15 residues. CDR1 and CDR2 from the germline V gene are MNHNY and SVGAGI (reference sequence). In nucleotides, the CDR3 is TGTGCCAGCAGTCCCCCAGGGGTGAACACCGGGGAGCTGTTTTTT. This translates into CASSPPGVNTGELFF.

The chain joins TRBV3-1 (or the pseudogene TRBV3-2) to TRBJ1-2; unclear D gene. The V end was cut by 1 base, the J end by 9 bases, with 12 bases between. Germline lookup yields CDR1 LGHDT and CDR2 YNNKEL (reference sequence). The CDR3 covers 13 residues. The chain's CDR3 is CASSQVSRTSYTF. For the CDR3, the DNA is TGTGCCAGCAGCCAAGTGTCCAGAACTAGCTACACCTTC.

This sequence joins TRBV6-5 and TRBJ2-7; TRBD1 aligns across 11 bases. V was pared by 0 bases and J by 3 bases, with 4 bases of the junction left unmatched. Per the germline V gene, CDR1 is MNHEY and CDR2 is SVGAGI. This CDR3 spans 16 amino acids. CDR3 sequence (DNA): TGTGCCAGCAGTTACTCCGGGACAGGGGGAGGCTACGAGCAGTACTTC. It codes for CASSYSGTGGGYEQYF.

In DNA, the CDR3 is TGCGCCAGCAGCCAAGATAGCGGGGATTCGAATGAGCAGTTCTTC. Protein sequence: CASSQDSGDSNEQFF. The chain employs TRBV4-1 and TRBJ2-1; 8 nucleotides line up with TRBD2. V was pared by 0 bases and J by 7 bases, with 5 bases of the junction left unmatched. The CDR3 consists of 15 residues. Germline CDR1 and CDR2: MGHRA and YSYEKL.